This T cell receptor beta chain is from a study of T-cell memory formation after mild COVID-19. Study conclusions and caveats: CD4+ contracting clones were found mainly in CM and EM, and CD8+ ones in EMRA.

As concerns this clonotype: Antigen specificity is unknown.

Germline CDR1 and CDR2: SQVTM and ANQGSEA. CDR3 size: 14 residues. V dropped 5 bases and J dropped 4 bases, with 14 bases sitting between them. TCRdb passed the 5' RACE reads through MiXCR, listing each CDR3 protein once. The sample carries approximately 390,000 distinct CDR3 sequences, 15% to 20% recorded once. The receptor was derived from a man aged 18 to 35 who had mild COVID-19 (a few samples of this study predate the infection). Cell type and time point are not known. Material for sequencing was PBMCs or a T cell subset sorted from them (not recorded which). The genes are TRBV29-1 and TRBJ2-2; maybe TRBD1 (6 bases). The CDR3 nucleotides read TGCAGCGTTATTCATGCAGGGGTCACCGGGGAGCTGTTTTTT. Its translation is CSVIHAGVTGELFF.